The next 7 T cell receptor beta chains were all read from a single sample in a study of blood T cells in healthy people across ages. Through a sample-barcoded 5' primer and a J-beta primer mix, a second PCR was run for roughly 7 to 11 cycles. TCRdb recomputed calls from the 5' RACE reads with MiXCR, one row per CDR3 protein. The repertoire holds over 450,000 distinct CDR3 sequences, with around 24% as singletons. These data were also reused for a study on T cells of mothers and their children.

The sequenced sample consisted of blood. These TCRs come from a boy between 5 and 17 years old in good health.

The sample holds one count of this clonotype. This sequence joins TRBV20-1 and TRBJ1-1; no clear D. This CDR3 contains 14 residues. The germline V and J ends were trimmed by 5 bases and 1 base, with 14 bases remaining between them. From germline, CDR1 is DFQATT and CDR2 SNEGSKA (reference sequence). This chain's CDR3 is CSAALLGGNTEAFF. CDR3 sequence (DNA): TGCAGTGCTGCGCTACTTGGAGGGAACACTGAAGCTTTCTTT.

This clonotype was detected ten times or more. The chain employs TRBV28 and TRBJ1-3; 7 bases are a match to TRBD1. The V segment lost 2 bases and the J segment 2 bases; nucleotides outside the gene matches: 6. CDR1 is MDHEN and CDR2 is SYDVKM in the germline V gene. CDR3 length equals 16 residues. CDR3 sequence: CASSLPSQGAGNTIYF. CDR3 nucleotides: TGTGCCAGCAGTTTACCTTCTCAGGGGGCTGGAAACACCATATATTTT.

The chain combines TRBV2 with TRBJ1-5; weak D call: TRBD1 (5 bases). Trimming took off 7 bases at V and 7 bases at J, with 14 bases between the two ends. The CDR3 has 13 amino acids. In germline, CDR1 is SNHLY, CDR2 FYNNEI. The DNA for the CDR3 is TGTGCCAGCATTGGGGGGAGGGAACAGCCCCAGCATTTT. It translates to CASIGGREQPQHF.

This clonotype was counted only a few times. The chain combines TRBV29-1 with TRBJ1-4, with a possible D match to TRBD1 (6 bases). V was trimmed by 4 bases and J by 5 bases, leaving 20 bases between them. The germline V gene has CDR1 SQVTM and CDR2 ANQGSEA. This CDR3 contains 16 residues. This CDR3 reads CSVVGNWGDTNEKLFF. CDR3 coding DNA: TGCAGCGTTGTAGGGAATTGGGGGGACACAAATGAAAAACTGTTTTTT.

This clonotype was seen a handful of times. DNA of the CDR3: TGTGCCAGCAGAATAGCTAACCTAGCAGATACGCAGTATTTT. Its translation is CASRIANLADTQYF. The chain couples TRBV12-3 or TRBV12-4 to TRBJ2-3; D is unclear. Trimming cost V 6 bases and J 4 bases, with 14 bases left between them. The CDR3 totals 14 residues.

This clonotype was recorded a few times. This rearrangement joins TRBV5-1 to TRBJ2-7; TRBD2 matches 9 bases. Near its end, the DNA agrees better with TRBJ2-1, so the J call may be wrong. The germline V gene encodes CDR1 SGHRS and CDR2 YFSETQ. The CDR3 has 15 amino acids. In nucleotides, the CDR3 is TGCGCCAGCAGCTTGGCCCCTAGCGGGACCTATGAGCAGTTCTTC. This translates into CASSLAPSGTYEQFF.

This clonotype was counted between two and nine times. The CDR3 reads CSVRPRSSYEQYF. The DNA for the CDR3 is TGCAGCGTGCGGCCAAGAAGCTCCTACGAGCAGTACTTC. The V gene is TRBV29-1, the J gene TRBJ2-7; D is unclear. The CDR3 is 13 amino acids. The V end lost 6 bases, the J end lost 0 bases, and 12 bases lay between the germline ends. The germline V gene encodes CDR1 SQVTM and CDR2 ANQGSEA.